The present TCR beta chain was sequenced within a study of blood T cell repertoires in COVID-19. About the research overall: Donors in the United States, Italy and Spain gave samples during acute or convalescent COVID-19.

Profiling relied on immunoSEQ multiplex PCR, and the TCRdb table lists in-frame clones only, not all of them. Of approximately 170,000 clones in the sample, 65% to 85% were seen once. Each participant's cohort was designated according to participant-reported clinical history. Before being deemed recovered, Cohort 3 donors had two negative PCRs, clearance, or symptom resolution. The sequence came from a man between 35 and 55 years old who had recovered from COVID-19. Sequenced sample: PBMCs or T cells enriched from blood (not recorded which).

The CDR3 nucleotides read TGTGCCAGCAGTGATATAACCCTGGGCGATCGGGAGACCCAGTACTTC. Protein product: CASSDITLGDRETQYF. J is TRBJ2-5 and V is TRBV25-1; D not certain. Germline CDR1 and CDR2: MGHDK and SYGVNS. V lost 3 bases and J lost 5, with 19 bases in between. The CDR3 is 16 amino acids.